This T cell receptor (beta chain) was documented in a study of cytomegalovirus exposure and HLA in healthy donors. Points from the study as a whole: Based on reports, TCR beta sequences accurately predicted HLA-A and HLA-B alleles for most subjects. In the analysis, some V segments, TRBV6-2 and TRBV6-3 included, were excluded as indistinguishable. As confirmed in vitro, three CMV-associated chains were specific for CMV antigens.

The CDR3 length is 15 residues. Per germline, CDR1 MNHEY and CDR2 SVGAGI. V was pared by 0 bases and J by 2 bases, with 11 bases between. As to this clone: Antigen specificity is unknown.

The study ran its PCR with 60 Vbeta and 13 Jbeta primers. Clones were sequenced by immunoSEQ multiplex PCR, and TCRdb holds only the in-frame ones, with some missing. In total, the table holds 95,000 to 150,000 clones. The chain uses TRBV6-5 and TRBJ2-7; a weak D match, TRBD2 (5 bases). This clonotype was obtained from a man aged 18-30 years in good health and CMV-seronegative. The sequenced material came from PBMCs. The CDR3 bases are TGTGCCAGCAGTTACTCGCCGGGAATAGCCTACGAGCAGTACTTC. It encodes CASSYSPGIAYEQYF.